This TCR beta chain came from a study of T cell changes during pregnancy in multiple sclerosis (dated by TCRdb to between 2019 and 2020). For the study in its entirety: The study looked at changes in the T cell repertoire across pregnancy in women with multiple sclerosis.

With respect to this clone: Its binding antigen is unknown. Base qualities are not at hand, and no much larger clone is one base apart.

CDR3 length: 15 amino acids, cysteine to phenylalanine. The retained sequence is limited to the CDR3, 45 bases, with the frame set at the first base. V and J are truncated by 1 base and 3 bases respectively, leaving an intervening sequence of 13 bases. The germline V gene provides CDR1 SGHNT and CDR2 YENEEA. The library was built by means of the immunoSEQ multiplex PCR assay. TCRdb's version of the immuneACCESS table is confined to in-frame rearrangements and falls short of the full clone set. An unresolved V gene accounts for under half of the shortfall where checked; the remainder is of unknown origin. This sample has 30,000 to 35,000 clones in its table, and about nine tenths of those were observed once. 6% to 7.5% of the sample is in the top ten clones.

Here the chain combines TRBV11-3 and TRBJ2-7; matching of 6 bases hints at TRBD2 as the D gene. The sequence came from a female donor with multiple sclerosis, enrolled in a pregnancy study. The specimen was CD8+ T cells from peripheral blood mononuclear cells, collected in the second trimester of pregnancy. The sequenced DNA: TGTGCCAGCAGCTTAGCCGGAGGGCCAAACTACGAGCAGTACTTC. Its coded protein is CASSLAGGPNYEQYF.